The 13 T cell receptor beta chains listed next were all sequenced from one sample in a study of cytomegalovirus exposure and HLA in healthy donors. PCR amplification relied on 60 Vbeta primers (plus 13 Jbeta primers). Some clones are missing from TCRdb's copy, which holds only in-frame ones; the method was immunoSEQ multiplex PCR. The table includes fewer than 300,000 clones, roughly 90% detected once. The sequenced sample was PBMCs. The receptors were gathered from a man aged 35-49 years in good health and CMV-seropositive.

V usage is TRBV7-2 and J usage is TRBJ2-1; tentatively, D is TRBD2 (7 bases). Germline values: CDR1 SGHTA, CDR2 FQGNSA. CDR3 length equals 16 residues. The germline V and J ends were trimmed by 5 bases and 2 bases, with 16 bases remaining between them. CDR3: CASSPRGGRPYNEQFF. Here the CDR3 DNA reads TGTGCCAGCAGCCCTAGGGGGGGGAGGCCCTACAATGAGCAGTTCTTC.

The chain has TRBV28 and TRBJ1-2; tentatively, D is TRBD1 (5 bases). CDR1 is MDHEN and CDR2 is SYDVKM in the germline V gene. CDR3 length: 15 residues. The ends were cut back, 2 bases at V and 8 bases at J, with 18 bases in the middle. The CDR3 here is CASSLPQGRVDGYTF. The CDR3 region has the DNA TGTGCCAGCAGTTTACCCCAGGGCAGGGTCGACGGCTACACCTTC.

The J gene is TRBJ2-7, the V gene TRBV6-5; D unclear. Germline V gives CDR1 MNHEY, CDR2 SVGAGI. Trimming pared 7 bases from V and 6 bases from J, leaving 16 bases between. The length of the CDR3 is 13 residues. The CDR3 nucleotides read TGTGCCAGCAAAAGATCCGGTCGTGGCGAGCAGTACTTC. Translating it yields CASKRSGRGEQYF.

The CDR3: CAREYVDRLCSNQPQHF. For the CDR3, the DNA is TGTGCCAGGGAGTATGTGGACAGACTATGTAGCAATCAGCCCCAGCATTTT. The chain employs TRBV7-9 and TRBJ1-5, with D perhaps TRBD1 (6 bases). The germline CDR1 and CDR2 sequences are SEHNR and FQNEAQ (reference sequence). V lost 9 bases to trimming and J lost 0 bases, with 21 bases between them. The CDR3 spans 17 residues. Together with reference TRBV7-9 and TRBJ1-5, the CDR3 gives the full variable domain: DTGVSQNPRHKITKRGQNVTFRCDPISEHNRLYWYRQTLGQGPEFLTYFQNEAQLEKSRLLSDRFSAERPKGSFSTLEIQRTEQGDSAMYLCAREYVDRLCSNQPQHFGDGTRLSIL.

This chain uses TRBV5-1 with TRBJ2-1, with TRBD1 matching over 8 bases. Germline CDR1 reads SGHRS; CDR2 reads YFSETQ. The CDR3 runs to 13 residues. V trimming: 6 bases; J trimming: 5 bases; junction bases outside the gene matches: 4. CDR3: CASMGQVNNEQFF. The CDR3 nucleotides are TGCGCCAGCATGGGACAGGTCAACAATGAGCAGTTCTTC.

Only one count was recorded for this clone. This chain uses TRBV2 with TRBJ2-7; D gene unclear. Germline V CDR1 and CDR2: SNHLY, FYNNEI. The CDR3 is 13 amino acids. Trimming took 7 bases from V and 0 from J, leaving 10 bases between them. CDR3 amino acids: CASTPPRSYEQYF. CDR3 DNA: TGTGCCAGCACCCCCCCCCGCTCCTACGAGCAGTACTTC.

This clone was recorded only once. The chain joins TRBV7-9 to TRBJ1-1; TRBD1 matches at 7 bases. The CDR3 has 16 amino acids. CDR1 and CDR2 (germline): SEHNR, FQNEAQ (reference sequence). Germline trimming cut 1 base from V and 3 bases from J; bases unmatched to any gene: 8. CDR3 DNA: TGTGCCAGCAGCTTAGTCACAGGGGACCGTGACACTGAAGCTTTCTTT. Protein: CASSLVTGDRDTEAFF.

The V call is TRBV7-3, the J call TRBJ2-1, with 14 bases identical to TRBD2. The CDR3 covers 17 residues. Germline assignment: CDR1 SGHTA and CDR2 FQGTGA. J gave up 9 bases and V 5 bases, and 12 bases lay outside the gene matches. CDR3 amino acids: CASSLRLAGGPSSEQFF. The DNA of the CDR3 is TGTGCCAGCAGCCTCAGACTAGCGGGAGGGCCGAGCAGTGAGCAGTTCTTC.

The rearrangement links TRBV29-1 to TRBJ2-5; TRBD1 matches at 10 bases. Germline lookup yields CDR1 SQVTM and CDR2 ANQGSEA. V trimming: 6 bases; J trimming: 4 bases; junction bases outside the gene matches: 8. This CDR3 comprises 14 residues. CDR3 protein: CSVTTGGRSETQYF. DNA of the CDR3: TGCAGCGTGACGACAGGGGGCAGATCAGAGACCCAGTACTTC.

V is TRBV6-1 and J is TRBJ1-2; tentative D call: TRBD1 (5 bases). Germline V gene lookup returns CDR1 MNHNS and CDR2 SASEGT. There are 12 residues in the CDR3. Trimming left V 7 bases short and J 8 bases short, with 14 bases between. Here the CDR3 DNA reads TGTGCCAGCACCCGAACCCGGGGGGGCTACACCTTC. Its protein is CASTRTRGGYTF.

The rearrangement uses TRBV25-1 and TRBJ2-2; 8 nucleotides line up with TRBD2. V dropped 6 bases and J dropped 1; count of bases not matched to a gene: 1. The CDR3 spans 14 residues. Per germline, CDR1 MGHDK and CDR2 SYGVNS. As DNA, the CDR3 is TGTGCCAGCAGAACTAGCGGGAACACCGGGGAGCTGTTTTTT. It specifies CASRTSGNTGELFF.

The rearrangement joins TRBV19 to TRBJ1-5; D ambiguous. The germline V gene encodes CDR1 LNHDA and CDR2 SQIVND (reference sequence). The CDR3 is made up of 15 amino acids. The V gene lost 6 bases and the J gene lost 7 bases, with 19 bases spanning the gap. The CDR3 DNA follows: TGTGCCAGTAGGCTGGAGGACGCAAAGGAACAGCCCCAGCATTTT. Translation gives CASRLEDAKEQPQHF.

V usage is TRBV10-3 and J usage is TRBJ1-1, with D maybe TRBD1 (6 bases). The CDR3 is 14 amino acids. Looked up from germline, CDR1 is ENHRY and CDR2 is SYGVKD. The V end was cut by 5 bases, the J end by 1 base, with 11 bases between. The CDR3 loop is CAISSRGGNTEAFF. CDR3 nucleotides: TGTGCCATCAGTTCCAGGGGCGGGAACACTGAAGCTTTCTTT.